Sequencing of this T cell receptor (beta chain) was carried out in a study of cytomegalovirus exposure and HLA in healthy donors. Study background: It was reported in a later analysis that the 120 validation repertoires used the same platform as the approximately 620 first-cohort repertoires. Study outcomes and limitations: In vitro confirmation showed a few CMV-associated chains to be CMV antigen specific.

Sequencing used immunoSEQ multiplex PCR; TCRdb keeps in-frame clones, though not all of them. Among about 220,000 clones listed, 85% to 95% were seen once. With regard to this clone: Its antigen is undetermined.

The CDR3 runs 16 residues. V was clipped by 3 bases and J by 1 base; unmatched bases: 8. Germline V gene sequence: CDR1 SGHVS, CDR2 FQNEAQ. Sequencing used PBMCs. This sequence joins TRBV7-8 and TRBJ2-5; TRBD1 aligns across 7 bases. The clonotype originates from a woman aged 18-29 years in good health and CMV-seronegative. The CDR3 nucleotides are TGTGCCAGCAGCTTCTCGACAGGGACCCTCCAAGAGACCCAGTACTTC. Protein sequence: CASSFSTGTLQETQYF.